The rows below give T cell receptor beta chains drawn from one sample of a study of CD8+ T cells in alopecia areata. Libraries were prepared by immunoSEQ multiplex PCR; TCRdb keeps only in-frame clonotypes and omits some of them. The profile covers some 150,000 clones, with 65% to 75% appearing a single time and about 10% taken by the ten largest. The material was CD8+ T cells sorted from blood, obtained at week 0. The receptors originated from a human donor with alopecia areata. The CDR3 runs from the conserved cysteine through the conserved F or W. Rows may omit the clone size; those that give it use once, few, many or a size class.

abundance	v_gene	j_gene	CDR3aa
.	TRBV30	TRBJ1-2	CASDRDRDNYGYTF
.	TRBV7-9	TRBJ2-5	CASSLEGVETQYF
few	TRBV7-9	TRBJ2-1	CASSFGQNEQFF
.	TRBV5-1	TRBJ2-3	CASSLLSMTPPTDTQYF
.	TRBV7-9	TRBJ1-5	CASTSGEGNQPQHF
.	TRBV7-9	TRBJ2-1	CASSIPGGQYNEQFF
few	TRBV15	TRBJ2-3	CATSRSSSGGADTQYF
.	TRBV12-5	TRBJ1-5	CASARDRGGNQPQHF
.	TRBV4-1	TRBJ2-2	CASSLQGATYTGELFF
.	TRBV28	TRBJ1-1	CASSLYAGGNTEAFF
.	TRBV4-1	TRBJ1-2	CASSQRDRQGNGYTF
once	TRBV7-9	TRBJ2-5	CASIAGQGAETQYF
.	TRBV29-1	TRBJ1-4	CSVDDTSTNEKLFF
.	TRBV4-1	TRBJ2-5	CASSQGGGAETQYF
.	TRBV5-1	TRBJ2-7	CASSLDYGGYYEQYF
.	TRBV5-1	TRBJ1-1	CASRVAGMNTEAFF
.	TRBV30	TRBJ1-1	CAWSVMGGAFF
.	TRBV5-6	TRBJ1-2	CASSLWSAGYTF
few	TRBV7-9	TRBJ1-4	CASSPTTQRLFF
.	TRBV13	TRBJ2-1	CASSQGQGNEQFF
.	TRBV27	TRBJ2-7	CASSLRGAEEQYF
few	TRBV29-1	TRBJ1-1	CSTVDSFMNTEAFF
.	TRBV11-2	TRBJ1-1	CASSLRLRDPNTEAFF
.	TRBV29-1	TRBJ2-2	CSAWDTGELFF
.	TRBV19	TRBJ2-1	CASSIVLYGSYNEQFF
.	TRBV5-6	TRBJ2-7	CASSLGLSGTGGYEQYF
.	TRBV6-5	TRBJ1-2	CASSNTNYGYTF
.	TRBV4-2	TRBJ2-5	CASSQGSSETQYF
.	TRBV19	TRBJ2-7	CASSIGGFREQYF
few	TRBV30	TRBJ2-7	CAWSDSYEQYF
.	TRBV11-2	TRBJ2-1	CASSLRGTSNLGNEQFF
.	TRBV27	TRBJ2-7	CASRYATKQYF
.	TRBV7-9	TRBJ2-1	CASSLKKPAGLADHNEQFF
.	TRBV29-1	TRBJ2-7	CSVETAGTGYEQYF
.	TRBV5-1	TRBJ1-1	CASNQGMNTEAFF
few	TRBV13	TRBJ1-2	CASSSGQGNGYTF
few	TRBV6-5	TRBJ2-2	CASSRAYGELFF
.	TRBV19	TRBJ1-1	CASRAVGMAFF
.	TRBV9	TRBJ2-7	CASSSGTGDEQYF
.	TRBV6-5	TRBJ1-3	CASSMDGNSGNTIYF
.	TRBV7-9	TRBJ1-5	CASSLENQPQHF
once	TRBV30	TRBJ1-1	CAWSVGVGNTEAFF
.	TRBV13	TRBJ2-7	CASSRDGSHEQYF
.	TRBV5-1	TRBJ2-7	CASSQSAYEQYF
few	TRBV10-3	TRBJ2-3	CAISGSDSDTQYF
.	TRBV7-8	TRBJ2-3	CASSPTPGQGADTQYF
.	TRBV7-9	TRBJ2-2	CASSTPSSGGNTGELFF
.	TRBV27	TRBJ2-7	CASSLRTDSYEQYF
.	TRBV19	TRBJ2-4	CASTAGWADIQYF
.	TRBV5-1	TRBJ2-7	CASSSGGFYEQYF
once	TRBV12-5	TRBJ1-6	CASGLASSPLHF
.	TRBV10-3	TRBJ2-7	CAISVDAQGFEQYF
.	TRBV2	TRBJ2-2	CARGTESTGELFF
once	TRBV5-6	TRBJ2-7	CASSFGHSYEQYF
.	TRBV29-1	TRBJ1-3	CSVSTGTSGNTIYF
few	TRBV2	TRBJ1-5	CASSERPRYSNQPQHF
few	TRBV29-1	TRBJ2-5	CSVAGSRGQETQYF